The 5 T cell receptor beta chains listed next were all sequenced from one sample in a study of B cell selection in AIRE deficiency. Conventional CD4 T cells were sorted as CD4+CD127+ cells. The method was immunoSEQ multiplex PCR; TCRdb's version includes in-frame clones alone and lacks a portion of them. The sample records roughly 25,000 clones, 95% to 97% being singletons. What was sequenced was conventional CD4+ T cells sorted from PBMCs. The receptors derive from a human donor with AIRE deficiency.

The chain combines TRBV7-2 with TRBJ2-5; 8 bases align to TRBD1. Germline V gene data show CDR1 as SGHTA and CDR2 as FQGNSA. V shed 5 bases, J shed 5 bases, and the junction held 10 bases outside the gene matches. The CDR3 totals 15 residues. For the CDR3, the DNA is TGTGCCAGCAGCCCGCAGACAGGGGTCGGGGAGACCCAGTACTTC. Its protein is CASSPQTGVGETQYF.

This clone occurred once. CDR3 sequence: CASSYLGSNTGELFF. CDR3 nucleotide sequence: TGTGCCAGCAGTTACTTGGGTTCTAACACCGGGGAGCTGTTTTTT. The gene calls are TRBV6-5 and TRBJ2-2; D is undetermined. The germline V and J ends were trimmed by 1 base and 2 bases, with 8 bases remaining between them. The CDR3 length is 15 residues. In germline, CDR1 is MNHEY, CDR2 SVGAGI.

The V call is TRBV12-5, the J call TRBJ2-7; 7 positions agree with TRBD1. The ends lost 3 bases at V and 3 bases at J; junction bases unmatched: 11. The CDR3 loop spans 16 amino acids. Per germline, CDR1 LGHNT and CDR2 FRNRAP. CDR3 nucleotide sequence: TGTGCTAGTGGTTTTACCACCGGGACAGCTCTCTACGAGCAGTACTTC. Translated, it gives CASGFTTGTALYEQYF.

The chain joins TRBV6-6 to TRBJ2-7; 7 bases align to TRBD2. The CDR3 covers 15 residues. Germline CDR1 and CDR2: MNHNY and SVGAGI (reference sequence). The junction had 9 bases not matched to a gene; V was cut back by 2 bases and J by 5 bases. Here the CDR3 reads CASSYGVTSADEQYF. The CDR3 nucleotides read TGTGCCAGCAGTTACGGGGTAACTAGCGCGGACGAGCAGTACTTC.

V is TRBV30 and J is TRBJ2-2; 16 bases fit TRBD2. The CDR3 sequence is 19 residues long. From germline, CDR1 is GTSNPN and CDR2 SVGIG (reference sequence). V dropped 3 bases and J dropped 5; count of bases not matched to a gene: 12. The CDR3 coding sequence is TGTGCCTGGAGCCAACCGGGACTAGCGGGAGGGGTCGGGACCGGGGAGCTGTTTTTT. It yields the protein CAWSQPGLAGGVGTGELFF.